This record looks at one T cell receptor beta chain sequence and its context. Its target is not known. Genomic DNA in a quantity of around 2 micrograms was derived from cryopreserved PBMCs for TCR beta libraries. The V and J ends lost 3 bases and 5 bases respectively, with 5 bases between them. The V gene's germline CDR1 is SGHNT and CDR2 YENEEA. The CDR3 has 12 residues. A 1 in 200,000 to 1 in 1 million T cell depth was the sequencing target. Assay: immunoSEQ multiplex PCR; the TCRdb copy retains only in-frame clones and omits some. This sample yields under 45,000 clones, of which around 67% are seen a single time; about 7% belongs to the top ten. The data originate from a study of cytotoxic CD8 clonotypes in ibrutinib-treated CLL. Whole-study context: After a median of approximately 70 months, some 14 patients stayed remitted and around 12 progressed; responses had been partial in around 25 and complete in 2. Overall study results and limits: Age-matched healthy donor levels were exceeded by baseline clonality, which tracked circulating CD8+ T-cell counts.

The genes are TRBV11-3 and TRBJ2-1; no clear D. The sequencing here drew on PBMCs, taken at disease progression, from a patient treated with ibrutinib. The TCR originated in a human donor with chronic lymphocytic leukemia. The CDR3 DNA follows: TGTGCCAGCAGCTTCACCCACAATGAGCAGTTCTTC. It specifies CASSFTHNEQFF.